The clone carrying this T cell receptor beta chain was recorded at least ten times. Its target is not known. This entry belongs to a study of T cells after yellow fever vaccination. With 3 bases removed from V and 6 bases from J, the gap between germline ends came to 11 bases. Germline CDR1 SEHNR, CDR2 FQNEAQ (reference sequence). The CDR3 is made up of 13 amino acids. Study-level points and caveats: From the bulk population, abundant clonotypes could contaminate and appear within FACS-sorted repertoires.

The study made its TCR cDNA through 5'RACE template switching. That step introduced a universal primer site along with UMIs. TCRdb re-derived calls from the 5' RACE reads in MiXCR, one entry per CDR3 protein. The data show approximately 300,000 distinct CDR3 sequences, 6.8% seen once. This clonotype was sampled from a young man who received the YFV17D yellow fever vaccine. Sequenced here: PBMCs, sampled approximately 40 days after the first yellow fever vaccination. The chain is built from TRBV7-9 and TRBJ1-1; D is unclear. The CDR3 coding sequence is TGTGCCAGCAGCTTCCCCGGCACCCCTGAAGCTTTCTTT. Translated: CASSFPGTPEAFF.